A selection of T cell receptor beta chains follows, all from one sample in a study of blood T cell repertoires in COVID-19. Profiling relied on immunoSEQ multiplex PCR, and the TCRdb table lists in-frame clones only, not all of them. The repertoire holds about 100,000 clones, 87% seen once, with 15% in the top ten. Sequencing was performed on peripheral blood. The receptors shown here come from a man aged 50 to 59 with acute or convalescent COVID-19. Both conserved end residues are part of each CDR3. D genes are given only for firm matches. A clone size is listed for some rows: how often the clone was seen (once, few, many), or a class if it is expanded.

j_call	v_call	d_call	clone_size	cdr3_aa	cdr3_nt
TRBJ2-5	TRBV5-1	TRBD2	-	CASSLLSGSGQETQYF	TGCGCCAGCAGCTTGCTAAGCGGGAGTGGGCAAGAGACCCAGTACTTC
TRBJ2-1	TRBV9	TRBD2	-	CASSVGPSGRAYNEQFF	TGTGCCAGCAGCGTAGGGCCGAGCGGGAGGGCCTACAATGAGCAGTTCTTC
TRBJ2-7	TRBV4-2	-	few	CASSRAQTHEQYF	TGTGCCAGCAGCCGGGCCCAGACCCACGAGCAGTACTTC
TRBJ2-3	TRBV7-2	-	-	CASSYDSNTDTQYF	TGTGCCAGCAGCTACGACTCAAACACAGATACGCAGTATTTT
TRBJ2-1	TRBV28	TRBD2	few	CASRTTSGYNEQFF	TGTGCCAGCAGAACCACTAGCGGGTACAATGAGCAGTTCTTC
TRBJ2-7	TRBV18	-	-	CASSPPVAASYEQYF	TGTGCCAGCTCACCACCGGTGGCGGCATCCTACGAGCAGTACTTC
TRBJ2-7	TRBV7-2	TRBD1	-	CASSSGTGGWEQYF	TGTGCCAGCAGCTCCGGGACAGGTGGGTGGGAGCAGTACTTC
TRBJ2-1	TRBV10-1	TRBD2	-	CASSPGGGEQFF	TGCGCCAGCAGTCCGGGGGGAGGTGAGCAGTTCTTC
TRBJ1-3	TRBV10-2	-	-	CASSAQGSSGNTIYF	TGCGCCAGCAGTGCCCAGGGAAGCTCTGGAAACACCATATATTTT
TRBJ2-7	TRBV28	-	-	CASSEEYEQYF	TGTGCCAGCAGTGAAGAGTACGAGCAGTACTTC
TRBJ2-2	TRBV7-9	TRBD1	-	CASSPRTGSATGELFF	TGTGCCAGCAGCCCCCGGACAGGGTCTGCAACCGGGGAGCTGTTTTTT
TRBJ2-7	TRBV29-1	TRBD2	-	CSVASGTELNEQYF	TGCAGCGTCGCTAGCGGGACCGAACTAAACGAGCAGTACTTC
TRBJ2-7	TRBV6-5	TRBD2	-	CASSFLAGGPGEQYF	TGTGCCAGCAGTTTCCTAGCGGGAGGGCCGGGGGAGCAGTACTTC
TRBJ2-7	TRBV19	TRBD2	-	CASSLRLAGASYEQYF	TGTGCCAGTAGTTTAAGACTAGCGGGAGCCTCCTACGAGCAGTACTTC
TRBJ1-5	TRBV6-1	-	-	CASSEAGGYNQPQHF	TGTGCCAGCAGTGAAGCCGGGGGTTACAATCAGCCCCAGCATTTT
TRBJ2-2	TRBV11-3	-	-	CASSSPQGTGELFF	TGTGCCAGCAGTTCTCCTCAGGGCACCGGGGAGCTGTTTTTT
TRBJ1-2	TRBV2	-	-	CASSFRDYGYTF	TGTGCCAGCTCCTTCCGGGACTATGGCTACACCTTC
TRBJ2-7	TRBV18	TRBD2	-	CASNSGGSSYEQYF	TGTGCCAGCAATAGCGGGGGGAGCTCCTACGAGCAGTACTTC
TRBJ2-7	TRBV5-1	-	-	CASSTGTTYEQYF	TGCGCCAGCAGCACCGGGACAACCTACGAGCAGTACTTC
TRBJ1-1	TRBV7-6	TRBD1	-	CASSIGDRANTEAFF	TGTGCCAGCAGCATAGGGGACAGGGCAAACACTGAAGCTTTCTTT
TRBJ2-7	TRBV21-1	-	-	CASSSRTRNYEQYF	TGTGCCAGCAGCTCACGGACTAGAAATTACGAGCAGTACTTC
TRBJ1-2	TRBV7-9	-	few	CASSLETANYGYTF	TGTGCCAGCAGCTTAGAGACAGCGAACTATGGCTACACCTTC
TRBJ2-7	TRBV29-1	TRBD2	-	CSVDSSGAGGTHEQYF	TGCAGCGTTGATTCCAGTGGAGCGGGGGGGACCCACGAGCAGTACTTC
TRBJ2-2	TRBV29-1	TRBD1	-	CSADRGLTGELFF	TGCAGCGCCGACAGGGGGCTCACCGGGGAGCTGTTTTTT
TRBJ2-5	TRBV6-1	TRBD1	few	CASSESPGGQETQYF	TGTGCCAGCAGTGAATCGCCAGGGGGCCAAGAGACCCAGTACTTC
TRBJ1-2	TRBV10-3	-	-	CAISDMSNYGYTF	TGTGCCATCAGTGATATGTCTAACTATGGCTACACCTTC
TRBJ1-5	TRBV19	-	-	CASSILILVGSNQPQHF	TGTGCCAGTAGTATATTGATTCTGGTCGGGAGCAATCAGCCCCAGCATTTT
TRBJ2-3	TRBV19	TRBD2	-	CASSLLAALSTDTQYF	TGTGCCAGTAGTCTCCTAGCGGCTCTGAGCACAGATACGCAGTATTTT
TRBJ1-5	TRBV5-1	TRBD1	-	CASRAGTGVGQPQHF	TGCGCCAGCAGAGCCGGGACAGGGGTGGGACAGCCCCAGCATTTT
TRBJ2-7	TRBV30	TRBD1	-	CAWSARTGTYEQYF	TGTGCCTGGAGCGCCCGGACAGGGACCTACGAGCAGTACTTC
TRBJ1-3	TRBV19	-	-	CASRVAGSGNTIYF	TGTGCCAGTAGGGTAGCGGGGTCTGGAAACACCATATATTTT
TRBJ2-1	TRBV10-2	TRBD2	-	CASTATSGRGNEQFF	TGCGCCAGCACCGCAACTAGCGGGAGAGGCAATGAGCAGTTCTTC
TRBJ2-1	TRBV20-1	TRBD2	-	CSASLAGGRRNEQFF	TGCAGTGCTAGTTTAGCGGGGGGGAGGCGCAATGAGCAGTTCTTC
TRBJ1-4	TRBV7-2	-	-	CASSLAPATNEKLFF	TGTGCCAGCAGCTTAGCCCCGGCAACTAATGAAAAACTGTTTTTT
TRBJ2-3	TRBV28	TRBD2	-	CASSTRTSGVSTDTQYF	TGTGCCAGCAGTACTAGGACTAGCGGGGTTAGCACAGATACGCAGTATTTT
TRBJ2-7	TRBV11-2	-	-	CASSPGGRRSPQYF	TGTGCCAGCAGCCCCGGGGGACGGAGGTCGCCGCAGTACTTC
TRBJ2-7	TRBV13	TRBD1	-	CASSSGQGLGEQYF	TGTGCCAGCAGCTCGGGACAGGGGCTGGGAGAGCAGTACTTC
TRBJ2-1	TRBV11-2	-	-	CASSLDWAGIGNEQFF	TGTGCCAGCAGCTTAGATTGGGCGGGAATCGGTAATGAGCAGTTCTTC
TRBJ2-2	TRBV2	TRBD2	-	CASSEATSGRTGELFF	TGTGCCAGCAGTGAGGCGACTAGCGGGAGGACCGGGGAGCTGTTTTTT
TRBJ1-1	TRBV6-5	TRBD1	-	CASSRTGVYTEAFF	TGTGCCAGCAGTCGAACAGGGGTTTACACTGAAGCTTTCTTT
TRBJ2-5	TRBV6-1	-	-	CASSEVPGSETQYF	TGTGCCAGCAGTGAAGTACCGGGTTCAGAGACCCAGTACTTC
TRBJ2-7	TRBV28	-	once	CASSLINLRSVPYEQYF	TGTGCCAGCAGTTTAATTAACCTTAGAAGCGTCCCCTACGAGCAGTACTTC
TRBJ2-7	TRBV10-1	-	-	CASSEGGIYEQYF	TGCGCCAGCAGTGAAGGCGGGATCTACGAGCAGTACTTC
TRBJ1-2	TRBV4-2	TRBD1	-	CASSHEDRDGYGYTF	TGTGCCAGCAGCCATGAGGACAGGGACGGCTATGGCTACACCTTC
TRBJ2-1	TRBV3-1/TRBV3-2	TRBD1	-	CASSKDRGPYNEQFF	TGTGCCAGCAGCAAGGACAGGGGGCCTTACAATGAGCAGTTCTTC
TRBJ2-7	TRBV11-2	TRBD2	-	CASSRTSGRLYEQYF	TGTGCCAGCAGCCGGACTAGCGGGAGGTTATACGAGCAGTACTTC
TRBJ2-7	TRBV29-1	-	few	CSVGLAAGMAYEQYF	TGCAGCGTTGGGCTGGCGGCAGGGATGGCTTACGAGCAGTACTTC
TRBJ1-1	TRBV2	TRBD1	-	CASGGDRGTEAFF	TGTGCCAGCGGGGGGGACAGGGGCACTGAAGCTTTCTTT
TRBJ1-6	TRBV10-3	-	-	CAIRAGREEGSPLHF	TGTGCCATCAGAGCGGGACGCGAAGAGGGTTCACCCCTCCACTTT
TRBJ2-7	TRBV6-1	-	-	CASSELLSLDEQYF	TGTGCCAGCAGTGAACTACTTTCCCTAGACGAGCAGTACTTC
TRBJ1-2	TRBV6-5	-	-	CASSTGANYGYTF	TGTGCCAGCAGTACCGGGGCTAACTATGGCTACACCTTC
TRBJ2-1	TRBV6-1	-	-	CASSIRSYNEQFF	TGTGCCAGCAGTATCCGCTCCTACAATGAGCAGTTCTTC
TRBJ2-1	TRBV30	-	once	CAWTPPSALARNEQFF	TGTGCCTGGACCCCCCCGTCAGCTCTAGCGAGGAATGAGCAGTTCTTC
TRBJ1-2	TRBV18	TRBD1	-	CASSPAGTGDGYTF	TGTGCCAGCTCACCGGCCGGGACAGGGGACGGCTACACCTTC
TRBJ1-2	TRBV7-9	-	few	CASSPEDGRYGYTF	TGTGCCAGCAGCCCGGAGGACGGCCGCTATGGCTACACCTTC
TRBJ2-7	TRBV11-3	-	-	CASSFCLPTAVFTNSYEQYF	TGTGCCAGCAGCTTTTGTCTACCCACTGCCGTGTTTACTAATTCCTACGAGCAGTACTTC
TRBJ2-5	TRBV5-4	-	once	CASREQETQYF	TGTGCCTCTCGGGAGCAAGAGACCCAGTACTTC
TRBJ2-6	TRBV28	-	-	CASSLSGSGANVLTF	TGTGCCAGCAGTTTATCGGGTTCTGGGGCCAACGTCCTGACTTTC
TRBJ2-1	TRBV2	-	-	CASSELVGYNEQFF	TGTGCCAGCAGTGAACTAGTAGGTTACAATGAGCAGTTCTTC